Below, one T cell receptor (beta chain) is given with its context. No antigen is known for it. For every subset, genomic DNA was evenly distributed across several immunoSEQ plates. In replicate PCRs of sorted subsets, around 200 ng DNA, tens of thousands of T cell genomes, was used. Original processing methods: ImmunoSEQ junction-only sequences lacked quality scores, so their filtering differed. Assay used: immunoSEQ multiplex PCR; TCRdb lists only in-frame clones, some missing. Clone size and V and J calls were adopted from that table, with D and trimming inferred from the DNA. Here the sample spans some 2.1 million clones, approximately 94% being singletons. The length of the CDR3 is 15 residues. The germline gives CDR1 LGHNA, CDR2 YSLEER. J was trimmed by 3 bases and V by 3 bases; bases with no gene match: 7. These data come from a study of shared clonotypes between healthy human individuals. Findings and limits, study-wide: Researchers sampled only blood; tissue repertoires likely differ.

CD45RO-negative CD8 cells positively selected for CCR7 made up the naive population, which excluded terminally differentiated effector memory CD45RA+ cells. The TCR sequence derives from a man younger than 35 in good health. Sequenced: naive CD8+ T cells sorted from blood. The rearrangement joins TRBV4-3 to TRBJ2-7; the match to TRBD2 covers 8 bases. This CDR3 reads CASSHSTSEIYEQYF. DNA for the CDR3: TGCGCCAGCAGCCACTCGACTAGCGAAATCTACGAGCAGTACTTC.